This T cell receptor (beta chain) was found in a study of CD8 T cells in ankylosing spondylitis. Whole-study findings and limits: Seemingly characteristic of ankylosing spondylitis blood was a TCR beta motif consisting of fewer than 10 highly homologous variants. In reactive arthritis synovial fluid and blood, some motif variants had been reported before.

MiXCR, run by TCRdb on the 5' RACE reads, gives a single entry per CDR3 protein. The sample lists approximately 290,000 distinct CDR3 sequences; 20% to 25% were seen once. This clonotype came up a few times. Antigen: not known. The V and J ends lost 4 bases and 1 base, in that order; junction bases with no gene match: 3. Looked up from germline, CDR1 is MNHEY and CDR2 is SVGAGI. This CDR3 contains 15 residues. This chain connects TRBV6-5 to TRBJ2-1; 8 bases match TRBD1. The source material was blood, either unsorted or a sorted T cell fraction (not recorded which). The TCR originated in a female donor with ankylosing spondylitis or in good health (not recorded which). The CDR3 loop is CASSLDRASYNEQFF. CDR3 coding DNA: TGTGCCAGCAGTTTGGACAGGGCATCCTACAATGAGCAGTTCTTC.